This entry is about one T cell receptor (beta chain). Its antigen is still unknown. Unique molecular identifiers were present on cDNA, and template switching added a universal primer site. TCRdb independently ran MiXCR on the 5' RACE reads; one entry per CDR3 protein. The sample has under 1 million distinct CDR3 sequences, about 12% seen once. This specimen belongs to a study of identical twins. V was pared by 0 bases and J by 0 bases, with 16 bases of the junction left unmatched. The CDR3 is 21 residues long. CDR1 is MGHRA and CDR2 is YSYEKL in the germline V gene. General study points: Zero-insertion results could be subject to partial confounding by invariant MAIT and iNKT cells.

These records were also assigned to another study, of yellow fever vaccine responses in identical twins.

J is TRBJ2-3 and V is TRBV4-1; 9 nucleotides align to TRBD2. The origin of this receptor is a woman aged 18-29 years in good health. Sequenced: PBMCs. CDR3 sequence (DNA): TGCGCCAGCAGCCAAGATTTCGGGCATAGGGGCCTAGCGGGGAGCACAGATACGCAGTATTTT. Translating gives CASSQDFGHRGLAGSTDTQYF.